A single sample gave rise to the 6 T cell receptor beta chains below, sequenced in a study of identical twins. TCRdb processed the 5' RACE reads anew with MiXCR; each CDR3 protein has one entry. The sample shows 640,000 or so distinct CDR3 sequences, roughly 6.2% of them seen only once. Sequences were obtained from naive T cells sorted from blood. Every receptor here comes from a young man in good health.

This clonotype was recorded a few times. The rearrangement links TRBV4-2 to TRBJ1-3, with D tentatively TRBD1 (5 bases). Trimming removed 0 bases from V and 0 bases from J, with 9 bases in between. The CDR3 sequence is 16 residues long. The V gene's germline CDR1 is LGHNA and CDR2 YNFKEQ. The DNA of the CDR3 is TGTGCCAGCAGCCAAGATCGGGGCACCTCTGGAAACACCATATATTTT. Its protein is CASSQDRGTSGNTIYF.

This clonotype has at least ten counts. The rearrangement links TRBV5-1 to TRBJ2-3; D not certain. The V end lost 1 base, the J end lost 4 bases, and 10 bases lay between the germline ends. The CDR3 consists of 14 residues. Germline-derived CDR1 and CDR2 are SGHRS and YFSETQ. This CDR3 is CASSLSKRADTQYF. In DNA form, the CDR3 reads TGCGCCAGCAGCTTGTCCAAACGCGCAGATACGCAGTATTTT.

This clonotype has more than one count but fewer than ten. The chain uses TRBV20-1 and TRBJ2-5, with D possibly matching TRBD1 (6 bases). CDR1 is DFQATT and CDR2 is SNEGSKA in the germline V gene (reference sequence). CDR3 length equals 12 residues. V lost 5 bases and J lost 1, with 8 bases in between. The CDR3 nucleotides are TGCAGTGCTGGGGGCATCCAAGAGACCCAGTACTTC. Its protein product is CSAGGIQETQYF.

CDR3 coding DNA: TGTGCCAGCAGTTACTTCCCCGGGCCCCAGGCGAAGCAGTACTTC. The encoded protein is CASSYFPGPQAKQYF. This chain joins TRBV6-5 and TRBJ2-7, with D uncertain. CDR1 and CDR2 (germline): MNHEY, SVGAGI. V lost 1 base, J lost 8 bases, and 18 bases lay in between. CDR3 length: 15 residues.

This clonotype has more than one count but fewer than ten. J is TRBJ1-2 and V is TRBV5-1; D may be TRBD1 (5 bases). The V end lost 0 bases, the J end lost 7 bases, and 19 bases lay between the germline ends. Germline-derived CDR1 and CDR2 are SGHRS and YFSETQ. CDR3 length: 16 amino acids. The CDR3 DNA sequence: TGCGCCAGCAGCTTGGTTGACAGCCTCGGATCTAGTGGCTACACCTTC. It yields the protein CASSLVDSLGSSGYTF.

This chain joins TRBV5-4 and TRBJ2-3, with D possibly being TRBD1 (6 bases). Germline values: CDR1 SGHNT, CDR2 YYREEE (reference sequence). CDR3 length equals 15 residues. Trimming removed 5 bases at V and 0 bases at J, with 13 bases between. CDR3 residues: CASRSPGDSTDTQYF. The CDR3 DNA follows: TGTGCCAGCAGGTCCCCAGGGGATAGCACAGATACGCAGTATTTT.